The clone carrying this TCR beta chain was counted only a few times. Its cognate antigen is unknown. The gene names here belong to mouse. The read terminates 4 residues before the CDR3 end, so the remaining end is supplied by the germline J gene. The record originates from a study of CD8+ T cells in alopecia areata. Across the study: Transfer of skin from 6-12-month-old C3H/HeJ graft donors with spontaneous alopecia was made to roughly 6-10-week-old female C3H/HeJ mice. General study points: Affected scalp, especially in alopecia totalis/universalis, had a higher clonality than normal scalp did. Resident alphabeta T cells of normal skin are also sequenced in scalp samples.

On the basis of CD4, CD8alpha, NKG2D, NKG2ACE and other markers, pooled cutaneous lymph node cells were sorted. The germline V gene has CDR1 MNHDT and CDR2 YYDKIL. The CDR3 has 14 amino acids. V was clipped by 2 bases and J by 1 base; unmatched bases: 0. The sequencing template was cDNA reverse transcribed from extracted RNA. The method was immunoSEQ multiplex PCR; TCRdb's version includes in-frame clones alone and lacks a portion of them. The sample has about 300,000 clones, none seen only once. The chain uses TRBV17 and TRBJ2-3; 7 bases are a match to TRBD2. Sequencing was done on a sample of CD4+ T cells sorted from a lymph node. This receptor was taken from a C3H/HeJ mouse with alopecia areata. These mice share the MHC haplotype H2-k. Here the CDR3 reads CASSRTGGAETLYF. The CDR3 DNA, read in part, is TGTGCTAGCAGTAGAACTGGGGGTGCAGAA.